The clone carrying this T cell receptor beta chain was counted only a few times. Antigen unknown. The data derive from a study of cytomegalovirus exposure and HLA in healthy donors. This CDR3 spans 13 amino acids. The germline V gene has CDR1 LNHNV and CDR2 YYDKDF (reference sequence). Trimming took 4 bases from V and 2 from J, leaving 6 bases between them. The study, taken as a whole, reports: As was reported, the classifier diagnosed cytomegalovirus status with high specificity and sensitivity. Highly shared sequence variants in one cluster were likely a sequencing artifact. Researchers catalogued 164 TCR beta chains as cytomegalovirus-associated. Later on, a genetic analysis was performed. It linked a missense variant in DCLRE1C with V- and J-gene trimming of TCR beta.

The PCR used 60 Vbeta and 13 Jbeta primers. The assay was immunoSEQ multiplex PCR, and TCRdb's table has in-frame clones only and misses some. The data contain about 190,000 clones, about 81% of them singletons. Source material: PBMCs. The source of this sequence is a young man in good health and CMV-seropositive. This chain connects TRBV15 to TRBJ2-1; no clear D gene. The CDR3 coding sequence is TGTGCCACCAGCACCACAACCTACAATGAGCAGTTCTTC. As protein: CATSTTTYNEQFF.